Below are 17 T cell receptor beta chains sequenced from a single sample in a study of T cell responses to AZD1222 COVID-19 vaccine. Only in-frame clones appear in the TCRdb table, and some are missing; sequencing was by immunoSEQ multiplex PCR. The table lists about 150,000 clones, 80% to 90% of them singletons. The input for sequencing was peripheral blood, taken after recovery from COVID-19. Every receptor here comes from an adult who had recovered from COVID-19.

The V and J genes are TRBV11-1 and TRBJ2-1, with 7 nucleotides matching TRBD2. Germline assignment: CDR1 SGHAT and CDR2 FQDESV (reference sequence). J was trimmed by 3 bases and V by 3 bases; bases with no gene match: 2. This CDR3 has 14 residues. The CDR3 region has the DNA TGTGCCAGCAGCTTCGGGGGGAGCTACAATGAGCAGTTCTTC. It specifies CASSFGGSYNEQFF. The full variable domain, in which reference TRBV11-1 and TRBJ2-1 provide the parts outside the CDR3, is EAEVAQSPRYKITEKSQAVAFWCDPISGHATLYWYRQILGQGPELLVQFQDESVVDDSQLPKDRFSAERLKGVDSTLKIQPAELGDSAMYLCASSFGGSYNEQFFGPGTRLTVL.

The J gene is TRBJ1-2, the V gene TRBV23-1; D unresolved. TRBV23-1 belongs to the ORF category, with a function that is uncertain. The CDR3 runs 14 residues. Trimming removed 0 bases from V and 7 bases from J, with 12 bases in between. CDR3 nucleotide sequence: TGCGCCAGCAGTCAATCGAGGAGAGCCGGTGGCTACACCTTC. Protein product: CASSQSRRAGGYTF.

The chain combines TRBV12-5 with TRBJ1-2; possible D gene TRBD1, 5 bases. V was pared by 4 bases and J by 4 bases, with 10 bases between. This CDR3 spans 13 amino acids. Per germline, CDR1 LGHNT and CDR2 FRNRAP. CDR3 amino acids: CASGSGPFYGYTF. The CDR3 DNA follows: TGTGCTAGTGGTTCGGGGCCTTTCTATGGCTACACCTTC.

The chain carries TRBV4-3 and TRBJ2-1; TRBD1 aligns across 9 bases. The CDR3 spans 13 residues. The J segment lost 12 bases and the V segment lost 3 bases, leaving 6 bases of the junction unmatched. The germline V gene encodes CDR1 LGHNA and CDR2 YSLEER. The CDR3 region has the DNA TGCGCCAGCAGCCAGGAGGACAGGGGACCGCAGTTCTTC. It codes for CASSQEDRGPQFF.

This clone was seen just once. This CDR3 is CASRRVETNQGEAFF. DNA for the CDR3: TGTGCCAGCAGGAGGGTTGAGACTAATCAGGGTGAAGCTTTCTTT. V is TRBV6-5 and J is TRBJ1-1; D may be TRBD1 (5 bases). The V end lost 6 bases, the J end lost 7 bases, and 21 bases lay between the germline ends. There are 15 residues in the CDR3. Looked up from germline, CDR1 is MNHEY and CDR2 is SVGAGI.

The genes are TRBV9 and TRBJ2-7, with TRBD2 matching over 8 bases. Germline V gene data show CDR1 as SGDLS and CDR2 as YYNGEE. The CDR3 totals 15 residues. Unmatched junction bases numbered 10, after V lost 2 bases and J lost 6 bases. CDR3 amino acids: CASSVTNGGASEQYF. The CDR3 coding sequence is TGTGCCAGCAGCGTTACGAACGGGGGGGCTTCCGAGCAGTACTTC. The complete variable domain, with remaining parts taken from reference TRBV9 and TRBJ2-7, reads DSGVTQTPKHLITATGQRVTLRCSPRSGDLSVYWYQQSLDQGLQFLIQYYNGEERAKGNILERFSAQQFPDLHSELNLSSLELGDSALYFCASSVTNGGASEQYFGPGTRLTVT.

The chain employs TRBV9 and TRBJ1-1; D not resolved. This CDR3 is 11 amino acids long. V gave up 4 bases and J gave up 8 bases, with 9 bases separating them. The germline CDR1 and CDR2 sequences are SGDLS and YYNGEE. The CDR3 protein is CASSPTTEAFF. For the CDR3, the DNA is TGTGCCAGCAGCCCAACGACCGAAGCTTTCTTT.

V is TRBV5-4 and J is TRBJ1-2; D remains ambiguous. Germline CDR1 is SGHNT and CDR2 is YYREEE (reference sequence). The CDR3 spans 12 residues. Trimming cost V 1 base and J 7 bases, with 8 bases left between them. This chain's CDR3 is CASSLNMAGYTF. In DNA, the CDR3 is TGTGCCAGCAGCTTGAACATGGCTGGCTACACCTTC.

About this clone itself: In the same sample, other DNA sequences code for this CDR3. This chain connects TRBV19 to TRBJ1-1; 7 bases agree with TRBD1. CDR1 is LNHDA and CDR2 is SQIVND in the germline V gene (reference sequence). V shed 6 bases, J shed 1 base, and the junction held 2 bases outside the gene matches. This CDR3 is 13 amino acids long. CDR3 sequence: CASRDRRNTEAFF. In nucleotides, the CDR3 is TGTGCCAGTAGGGACAGGAGGAACACTGAAGCTTTCTTT.

V and J are TRBV12-3 or TRBV12-4 and TRBJ1-1; TRBD1 aligns across 7 bases. J was trimmed by 5 bases and V by 6 bases; bases with no gene match: 6. The CDR3 is made up of 13 amino acids. CDR3 protein: CASRYTGETEAFF. CDR3 nucleotide sequence: TGTGCCAGCAGGTACACAGGGGAGACTGAAGCTTTCTTT.

The chain uses TRBV9 and TRBJ2-2, with D maybe TRBD2 (5 bases). The CDR3 is 15 amino acids. Between the trimmed V and J ends, which lost 4 bases and 4 bases, there was a span of 14 bases. CDR1 is SGDLS and CDR2 is YYNGEE in the germline V gene. The CDR3 coding sequence is TGTGCCAGCAGCCCCAGCGGCGGCTTCACCGGGGAGCTGTTTTTT. Its translation is CASSPSGGFTGELFF.

This chain joins TRBV14 and TRBJ2-7; D is perhaps TRBD2 (6 bases). Trimming removed 4 bases from V and 3 bases from J, with 31 bases in between. CDR3 size: 20 residues. Germline assignment: CDR1 SGHDN and CDR2 FVKESK. CDR3 DNA: TGTGCCAGCAGCCTTCATCCGCTAGCGTCCCAAACCAAAAGGCTCTACGAGCAGTACTTC. Encoded protein: CASSLHPLASQTKRLYEQYF.

The chain couples TRBV6-5 to TRBJ2-2; D is unresolved. Germline V gene lookup returns CDR1 MNHEY and CDR2 SVGAGI. The V end lost 2 bases, the J end lost 6 bases, and 1 base lay between the germline ends. The CDR3 totals 11 residues. CDR3 coding DNA: TGTGCCAGCAGTTACGCCGGGGAGCTGTTTTTT. Its protein product is CASSYAGELFF.

The chain combines TRBV24-1 with TRBJ2-1, with 9 bases lining up with TRBD2. Germline V CDR1 and CDR2: KGHDR, SFDVKD. This CDR3 has 18 amino acids. V was pared by 4 bases and J by 1 base, with 10 bases of the junction left unmatched. Written as DNA, the CDR3 is TGTGCCACCAGTGACACTACCATCCTAGCGGGGTCCTACAATGAGCAGTTCTTC. Amino acid sequence: CATSDTTILAGSYNEQFF.

In this sample, this clone turned up once. The rearrangement joins TRBV10-3 to TRBJ1-1, with no clear D. The ends were cut back, 3 bases at V and 1 base at J, with 9 bases in the middle. Germline CDR1 is ENHRY and CDR2 is SYGVKD. The CDR3 spans 14 residues. CDR3 residues: CAISDRHPNTEAFF. The CDR3 nucleotides read TGTGCCATCAGTGATAGACACCCGAACACTGAAGCTTTCTTT.

In this sample, this clone turned up once. The chain carries TRBV2 and TRBJ2-1; D may match TRBD1 or TRBD2 (5 bases each). Germline CDR1 SNHLY, CDR2 FYNNEI. The CDR3 sequence is 12 residues long. Trimming removed 4 bases from V and 7 bases from J, with 8 bases in between. This CDR3 reads CASSGDGNEQFF. The CDR3 DNA sequence: TGTGCCAGCAGTGGGGACGGGAATGAGCAGTTCTTC.

The chain employs TRBV9 and TRBJ1-3; no definite D call. Germline V gene lookup returns CDR1 SGDLS and CDR2 YYNGEE. The germline V and J ends were trimmed by 0 bases and 2 bases, with 9 bases remaining between them. The CDR3 has 15 residues. CDR3 sequence (DNA): TGTGCCAGCAGCGTAGGGGGAAACACTGGAAACACCATATATTTT. This codes for CASSVGGNTGNTIYF.